This TCR beta chain came from a study of metastatic and nonmetastatic thyroid tumors (dated by TCRdb to about 2020). Concerning the study at large: Repertoires from peripheral blood and from tumor or nodule tissue samples of malignant and benign thyroid patients were compared.

The library was generated by PCR. This sample was sequenced with an Illumina HiSeq 4000. High-throughput sequencing was used to profile the TCR beta-chain CDR3 region of each patient. On the authors' methods: The researchers built a classifier to tell apart papillary thyroid cancer patients with distant metastasis, based on CDR3 differences among clinicopathological groups. To measure repertoire diversity the researchers used the Shannon index, while the Morisita-Horn index served to gauge how similar the tumor and blood repertoires were. TCRdb trimmed public reads at Q25 via fastp, called clones via MiXCR and kept in-frame beta chains. The V and J calls shown here were made by TCRdb, not taken from the authors' results. Within this sample are about 16,000 clones, with approximately 32% of them counted one time only. The top ten clonotypes cover roughly 12% of the sample. The study at large found these results: In both blood and tumor samples, malignant tumors were reported to have significantly higher TCR beta diversity than benign nodules.

Reading the germline V gene (reference sequence) gives CDR1 DFQATT and CDR2 SNEGSKA. The CDR3, cysteine through phenylalanine, is 16 amino acids long. Only CDR3 DNA remains: 48 bases, in frame from the first base. At the junction V is shortened by 4 bases and J by 2 bases; bases outside the gene matches: 12. Turning to this clone: No antigen is known for it. The record has no base qualities; no much larger clone is one base away.

No patient had received any treatment before thyroid surgery. Using T-cell receptor beta sequencing, the researchers looked back retrospectively at clinical samples from patients, gathered between the early 2010s and the late 2010s. The chain links TRBV20-1 with TRBJ2-3; 7 central nucleotides agree with TRBD2. Sequencing was performed on tumor tissue. This TCR was recovered from a male donor with papillary thyroid cancer or a benign thyroid nodule (not recorded which). Some clones in this sample may be carry-over from other donors' samples. The DNA reads TGCAGTGCTATATTGGCAATTAGCGGGCCCACAGATACGCAGTATTTT. Its protein product is CSAILAISGPTDTQYF.